These 29 T cell receptor beta chains came from one sample sequenced in a study of T cell responses to AZD1222 COVID-19 vaccine. The assay was immunoSEQ multiplex PCR, and TCRdb's table has in-frame clones only and misses some. The data show some 170,000 clones, around 90% seen once. The specimen was peripheral blood, collected on day 0 of AZD1222 vaccination. Receptors originate from an adult in good health.

The chain couples TRBV6-6 to TRBJ2-7; 11 bases are shared with TRBD2. Germline CDR1 reads MNHNY; CDR2 reads SVGAGI (reference sequence). J was trimmed by 9 bases and V by 7 bases; bases with no gene match: 8. The CDR3 loop spans 13 amino acids. The CDR3 here is CASKSGLAESQYF. DNA for the CDR3: TGTGCCAGCAAATCGGGACTAGCGGAGTCGCAGTACTTC.

V usage is TRBV7-2 and J usage is TRBJ2-7, with 9 bases fitting TRBD1. J gave up 3 bases and V 4 bases, and 7 bases lay outside the gene matches. This CDR3 is 15 amino acids long. CDR1 and CDR2 (germline): SGHTA, FQGNSA. The CDR3 protein is CASSWVGGQGYEQYF. The CDR3 bases are TGTGCCAGCAGCTGGGTGGGGGGACAGGGCTACGAGCAGTACTTC.

The V and J genes are TRBV18 and TRBJ1-1, with D unclear. The germline V gene encodes CDR1 KGHSH and CDR2 LQKENI. Trimming removed 3 bases from V and 7 bases from J, with 18 bases in between. The CDR3 covers 15 residues. The CDR3 nucleotides read TGTGCCAGCTCACCCGAGGGCCTGACGCTGGATGAAGCTTTCTTT. It specifies CASSPEGLTLDEAFF.

The chain employs TRBV4-2 and TRBJ2-1; 11 bases agree with TRBD2. The CDR3 consists of 16 residues. V gave up 0 bases and J gave up 3 bases; unmatched junction bases: 1. From germline, CDR1 is LGHNA and CDR2 YNFKEQ. The CDR3 spells CASSQDGTSGYNEQFF. CDR3 nucleotide sequence: TGTGCCAGCAGCCAAGATGGGACTAGCGGCTACAATGAGCAGTTCTTC.

The V gene is TRBV21-1, the J gene TRBJ2-1; the table assigns TRBD2, which was not confirmed against the DNA. TRBV21-1 is a pseudogene segment. This CDR3 region has 14 residues. Written as DNA, the CDR3 is TGTGCCAGCAGCAGGAGGGCCAAACACAATGAGCAGTTCTTC. Its translation: CASSRRAKHNEQFF.

The rearrangement joins TRBV7-9 to TRBJ1-2; 8 bases fit TRBD1. Losses at the gene ends were 1 base for V and 5 bases for J; bases not matched to a gene: 3. CDR1 and CDR2 from the germline V gene are SEHNR and FQNEAQ (reference sequence). This CDR3 is 14 amino acids long. CDR3 in amino acids: CASSLEDRVYGYTF. The CDR3 DNA is TGTGCCAGCAGCTTAGAGGACAGGGTTTATGGCTACACCTTC.

The J gene is TRBJ2-5, the V gene TRBV30; the match to TRBD2 covers 7 bases. The CDR3 totals 14 residues. The V gene's germline CDR1 is GTSNPN and CDR2 SVGIG (reference sequence). V shed 2 bases, J shed 5 bases, and the junction held 8 bases outside the gene matches. CDR3 sequence reads: CAWSFAGVGETQYF. The CDR3 bases are TGTGCCTGGAGTTTTGCGGGAGTGGGGGAGACCCAGTACTTC.

V gene TRBV27 combines with J gene TRBJ1-4; 10 nucleotides match TRBD1. There are 15 residues in the CDR3. V trimming: 4 bases; J trimming: 8 bases; junction bases outside the gene matches: 7. Germline-derived CDR1 and CDR2 are MNHEY and SMNVEV (reference sequence). CDR3 protein: CASSSPGQGREKLFF. The CDR3 DNA sequence: TGTGCCAGCAGTTCACCGGGACAGGGGCGGGAAAAACTGTTTTTT.

In this sample, this clone turned up a few times. This sequence joins TRBV9 and TRBJ1-6; D gene unclear. The V end was cut by 4 bases, the J end by 7 bases, with 9 bases between. Looked up from germline, CDR1 is SGDLS and CDR2 is YYNGEE. CDR3 length: 13 amino acids. The CDR3 nucleotides read TGTGCCAGCAGCCGAGCTTCGAATTCACCCCTCCACTTT. This codes for CASSRASNSPLHF.

This chain connects TRBV10-3 to TRBJ1-1, with no clear D. CDR1 is ENHRY and CDR2 is SYGVKD in the germline V gene. V was pared by 5 bases and J by 1 base, with 8 bases between. CDR3 length: 13 residues. CDR3 sequence reads: CAISPLGNTEAFF. CDR3 bases: TGTGCCATCAGTCCACTGGGGAACACTGAAGCTTTCTTT.

J is TRBJ2-7 and V is TRBV5-6; D possibly corresponds to TRBD2 (6 bases). The V end was cut by 7 bases, the J end by 4 bases, with 15 bases between. This CDR3 is 13 amino acids long. The germline V gene encodes CDR1 SGHDT and CDR2 YYEEEE. CDR3 sequence reads: CASSAGGIYEQYF. The CDR3 nucleotides are TGTGCCAGCTCTGCAGGAGGGATTTACGAGCAGTACTTC.

The chain employs TRBV7-9 and TRBJ1-1; D not resolved. There are 12 residues in the CDR3. Germline V CDR1 and CDR2: SEHNR, FQNEAQ (reference sequence). The V end lost 6 bases, the J end lost 2 bases, and 7 bases lay between the germline ends. The CDR3 sequence: CASSQLNTEAFF. The CDR3 DNA follows: TGTGCCAGCAGTCAATTAAACACTGAAGCTTTCTTT.

CDR3 sequence reads: CASSPPGPTYEQYF. The CDR3 DNA is TGTGCCAGCAGCCCTCCGGGACCCACCTACGAGCAGTACTTC. The chain combines TRBV11-2 with TRBJ2-7, with D tentatively TRBD1 or TRBD2 (5 bases each). Germline CDR1 reads SGHAT; CDR2 reads FQNNGV. Trimming removed 5 bases at V and 2 bases at J, with 13 bases between. This CDR3 has 14 amino acids. The complete variable domain, with remaining parts taken from reference TRBV11-2 and TRBJ2-7, reads EAGVAQSPRYKIIEKRQSVAFWCNPISGHATLYWYQQILGQGPKLLIQFQNNGVVDDSQLPKDRFSAERLKGVDSTLKIQPAKLEDSAVYLCASSPPGPTYEQYFGPGTRLTVT.

The chain couples TRBV14 to TRBJ1-1, with 8 bases identical to TRBD1. The germline gives CDR1 SGHDN, CDR2 FVKESK. Trimming at V came to 0 bases and at J to 6 bases, leaving 6 bases not matched to a gene. The CDR3 covers 15 residues. For the CDR3, the DNA is TGTGCCAGCAGCCAAGATGTGCAGGGGGCCGCTGAAGCTTTCTTT. It specifies CASSQDVQGAAEAFF.

The V gene is TRBV10-3, the J gene TRBJ2-6; no clear D gene. V gave up 3 bases and J gave up 4 bases, with 10 bases separating them. The CDR3 covers 15 residues. Germline assignment: CDR1 ENHRY and CDR2 SYGVKD. The CDR3 coding sequence is TGTGCCATCAGTGACTTGGTGGGAGGGGCCAACGTCCTGACTTTC. Translation gives CAISDLVGGANVLTF.

This clone was seen just once. This sequence joins TRBV9 and TRBJ2-3; 14 nucleotides agree with TRBD2. Trimming cost V 3 bases and J 2 bases; bases outside gene matches: 2. CDR1 is SGDLS and CDR2 is YYNGEE in the germline V gene. The CDR3 runs 16 residues. The CDR3 coding sequence is TGTGCCAGCAGCGGACTAGCGGGAGGGCACACAGATACGCAGTATTTT. The encoded protein is CASSGLAGGHTDTQYF.

The V gene is TRBV19, the J gene TRBJ2-3; 8 positions match TRBD1. Germline CDR1 LNHDA, CDR2 SQIVND (reference sequence). Unmatched junction bases numbered 7, after V lost 6 bases and J lost 8 bases. The CDR3 length is 13 residues. The CDR3 sequence is CASSPDRGATQYF. CDR3 sequence (DNA): TGTGCCAGTAGCCCCGACAGGGGAGCTACGCAGTATTTT.

The V call is TRBV6-5, the J call TRBJ2-7; TRBD1 agrees at 8 bases. After removal of 5 bases from V and 4 bases from J, the junction contained 10 bases not matched to a gene. CDR3 length: 15 amino acids. The germline CDR1 and CDR2 sequences are MNHEY and SVGAGI. CDR3 residues: CASSLEIGQGYEQYF. CDR3 DNA sequence: TGTGCCAGCAGTCTCGAAATCGGACAGGGTTACGAGCAGTACTTC.

This chain connects TRBV5-1 to TRBJ2-1, with D perhaps matching TRBD2 (6 bases). The CDR3 extends over 15 amino acids. CDR1 is SGHRS and CDR2 is YFSETQ in the germline V gene. Trimming left V 0 bases short and J 7 bases short, with 14 bases between. The CDR3 loop is CASSLADYPGNEQFF. The CDR3 region has the DNA TGCGCCAGCAGCTTGGCGGACTACCCCGGGAATGAGCAGTTCTTC.

V gene TRBV15 combines with J gene TRBJ1-2, with unresolved D. Looked up from germline, CDR1 is LNHNV and CDR2 is YYDKDF (reference sequence). This CDR3 has 13 residues. V was shortened by 0 bases and J by 0 bases, with 2 bases between the two germline ends. CDR3 nucleotide sequence: TGTGCCACCAGCAGAGATACTAACTATGGCTACACCTTC. As protein: CATSRDTNYGYTF.

The chain carries TRBV25-1 and TRBJ1-1, with a weak D call TRBD1 (6 bases). The CDR3 length is 13 residues. V lost 5 bases, J lost 0 bases, and 7 bases lay in between. Germline-derived CDR1 and CDR2 are MGHDK and SYGVNS. The DNA of the CDR3 is TGTGCCAGCAGTCCAGGGGTGAACACTGAAGCTTTCTTT. It yields the protein CASSPGVNTEAFF.

This clone was picked up one time. The V and J genes are TRBV2 and TRBJ1-2; a weak D match, TRBD1 (5 bases). CDR3 length: 13 amino acids. V shed 5 bases and J shed 14 bases, with 21 bases lying between them. Germline-derived CDR1 and CDR2 are SNHLY and FYNNEI. In DNA, the CDR3 is TGTGCCAGCAGTCACGAGAAAGGGACCCGGGAAACCTTC. This gives the protein CASSHEKGTRETF.

This chain connects TRBV6-5 to TRBJ2-1; 7 bases are shared with TRBD2. Germline V CDR1 and CDR2: MNHEY, SVGAGI. The V and J ends lost 2 bases and 10 bases, in that order; junction bases with no gene match: 8. CDR3 length: 14 amino acids. The chain's CDR3 is CASSYRGLVKEQFF. DNA of the CDR3: TGTGCCAGCAGTTACCGCGGACTAGTTAAGGAGCAGTTCTTC.

The rearrangement uses TRBV30 and TRBJ1-1; D remains ambiguous. This CDR3 has 11 residues. In germline, CDR1 is GTSNPN, CDR2 SVGIG (reference sequence). V was cut by 2 bases and J by 5 bases, with 6 bases left in between. The CDR3 nucleotides are TGTGCCTGGAGTTCTTTAACTGAAGCTTTCTTT. Protein: CAWSSLTEAFF.

The gene calls are TRBV29-1 and TRBJ1-3; no reliable D call. Between the trimmed V and J ends, which lost 2 bases and 4 bases, there was a span of 21 bases. The CDR3 covers 17 residues. Germline V gene lookup returns CDR1 SQVTM and CDR2 ANQGSEA. DNA for the CDR3: TGCAGCGTTGAAATCCCTATCGGCGCGGTGGGAGGAAACACCATATATTTT. Its translation: CSVEIPIGAVGGNTIYF.

The rearrangement uses TRBV5-1 and TRBJ2-1; 9 bases line up with TRBD2. The CDR3 loop spans 16 amino acids. V shed 0 bases and J 10 bases; nucleotides not matched to a gene: 11. CDR1 is SGHRS and CDR2 is YFSETQ in the germline V gene. CDR3 sequence (DNA): TGCGCCAGCAGCTTGGCCGAGGCGGGAGGGCCCCGGGAGCAGTTCTTC. Encoded protein: CASSLAEAGGPREQFF.

CDR3 residues: CASSYEEGVTEAFF. The DNA of the CDR3 is TGTGCCAGCAGTTACGAGGAGGGGGTGACTGAAGCTTTCTTT. V usage is TRBV6-5 and J usage is TRBJ1-1, with a tentative D call TRBD1 (6 bases). The CDR3 extends over 14 amino acids. Germline assignment: CDR1 MNHEY and CDR2 SVGAGI. Trimming left V 2 bases short and J 5 bases short, with 12 bases between.

This clone appeared a single time. The V and J genes are TRBV3-1 (or the pseudogene TRBV3-2) and TRBJ2-7, with TRBD2 identical over 9 bases. The germline V gene encodes CDR1 LGHDT and CDR2 YNNKEL (reference sequence). V dropped 1 base and J dropped 1; count of bases not matched to a gene: 2. The CDR3 extends over 15 amino acids. The CDR3 DNA sequence: TGTGCCAGCAGCCAAGTGGCGGGAGGGTCCTACGAGCAGTACTTC. This sequence encodes CASSQVAGGSYEQYF.

V and J are TRBV5-6 and TRBJ1-2; D ambiguous. Trimming left V 0 bases short and J 4 bases short, with 7 bases between. The germline gives CDR1 SGHDT, CDR2 YYEEEE. CDR3 size: 13 residues. Here the CDR3 reads CASSLGAFYGYTF. CDR3 DNA: TGTGCCAGCAGCTTGGGCGCGTTCTATGGCTACACCTTC.